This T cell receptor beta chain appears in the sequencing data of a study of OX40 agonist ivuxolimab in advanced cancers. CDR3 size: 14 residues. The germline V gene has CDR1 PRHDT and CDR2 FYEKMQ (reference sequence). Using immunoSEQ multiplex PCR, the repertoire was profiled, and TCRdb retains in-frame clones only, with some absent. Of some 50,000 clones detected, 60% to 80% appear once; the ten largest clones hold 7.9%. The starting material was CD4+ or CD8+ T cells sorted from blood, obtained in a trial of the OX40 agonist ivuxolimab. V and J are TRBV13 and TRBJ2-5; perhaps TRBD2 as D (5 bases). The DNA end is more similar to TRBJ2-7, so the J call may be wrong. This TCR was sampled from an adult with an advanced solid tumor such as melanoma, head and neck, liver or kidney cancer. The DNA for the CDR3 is TGTGCCAGCAGCTTGCGGGTTCTCTCCTACGAGCAGTACTTC. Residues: CASSLRVLSYEQYF.